This entry lists 21 T cell receptor beta chains sequenced from one sample in a study of OX40 agonist ivuxolimab in advanced cancers. The library was prepared using the immunoSEQ multiplex PCR assay. As stored in TCRdb, this immuneACCESS dataset retains in-frame rearrangements with V and J assigned. A fraction of the clones does not appear; measured against another copy, unresolved V genes explain less than half of the discrepancy, and the remainder lacks a known reason. This sample lists tens of thousands of clones; roughly 88% were detected once. The ten largest clonotypes hold about 1.1% of the sample. This material consisted of CD4+ or CD8+ T cells sorted from blood, taken in a trial of the OX40 agonist ivuxolimab. The receptor set was obtained from an adult with an advanced solid tumor such as melanoma, head and neck, liver or kidney cancer.

The chain carries TRBV7-2 and TRBJ1-1; D ambiguous. Germline loops: CDR1 SGHTA, CDR2 FQGNSA. Trimming removed 7 bases from V and 9 bases from J, with 15 bases in between. The CDR3 length is 12 residues. The CDR3 spells CASTTTGRKAFF. The CDR3, as DNA: TGTGCCAGCACCACAACCGGCCGGAAAGCTTTCTTT.

This chain uses TRBV5-4 with TRBJ2-7, with 7 bases identical to TRBD1. The ends lost 4 bases at V and 0 bases at J; junction bases unmatched: 7. The length of the CDR3 is 15 residues. The germline V gene encodes CDR1 SGHNT and CDR2 YYREEE (reference sequence). The CDR3 DNA reads TGTGCCAGCAGCGCCCGGGACAGCGGCTCCTACGAGCAGTACTTC. The encoded protein is CASSARDSGSYEQYF.

V and J are TRBV11-1 and TRBJ1-3, with D maybe TRBD1 (5 bases). The V gene's germline CDR1 is SGHAT and CDR2 FQDESV (reference sequence). The CDR3 is made up of 14 amino acids. Trimming took 9 bases from V and 1 from J, leaving 13 bases between them. CDR3 region: CASSDRASGNTIYF. The CDR3 nucleotides are TGTGCCAGTAGCGACAGAGCATCTGGAAACACCATATATTTT.

Only a few counts were recorded for this clone. V gene TRBV6-5 combines with J gene TRBJ1-2, with D uncertain. Trimming cost V 5 bases and J 6 bases, with 13 bases left between them. This CDR3 is built from 13 residues. Germline CDR1 is MNHEY and CDR2 is SVGAGI. This CDR3 reads CASSQLWGDGYTF. CDR3 bases: TGTGCCAGCAGTCAACTCTGGGGAGATGGCTACACCTTC.

Concerning this clone: One end of the junction fails to match germline, which may point to a read error. The V and J genes are TRBV7-7 and TRBJ2-3; D call uncertain. Germline loops: CDR1 SSHAT, CDR2 FNYEAQ (reference sequence). The CDR3 totals 13 residues. As DNA, the CDR3 is TGTGCTAGCAGCTTAGAACCCGGAGATACGCAGTATTTT. Translation gives CASSLEPGDTQYF. Full variable domain (remainder filled in from reference TRBV7-7 and TRBJ2-3): GAGVSQSPRYKVTKRGQDVTLRCDPISSHATLYWYQQALGQGPEFLTYFNYEAQPDKSGLPSDRFSAERPEGSISTLTIQRTEQRDSAMYRCASSLEPGDTQYFGPGTRLTVL.

The V call is TRBV5-1, the J call TRBJ2-3; D might be TRBD2 (6 bases). The CDR3 totals 15 residues. Per the germline V gene, CDR1 is SGHRS and CDR2 is YFSETQ. Trimming left V 0 bases short and J 1 base short, with 9 bases between. For the CDR3, the DNA is TGCGCCAGCAGCTTGGATAGCGGCGGCACAGATACGCAGTATTTT. Protein: CASSLDSGGTDTQYF.

About this clone: Since the CDR3 does not end with the conserved phenylalanine or tryptophan, this likely comes from a read error. The rearrangement joins TRBV18 to TRBJ2-7; D gene unclear. V was shortened by 3 bases and J by 3 bases, with 9 bases between the two germline ends. The CDR3 runs to 13 residues. From germline, CDR1 is KGHSH and CDR2 LQKENI. The CDR3 DNA reads TGTGCCAGCTCACCGCTTGAGGACTACGAGCAGTACCTC. Translating it yields CASSPLEDYEQYL.

The V call is TRBV19, the J call TRBJ1-5; D may be TRBD1 (6 bases). Germline lookup yields CDR1 LNHDA and CDR2 SQIVND (reference sequence). V was trimmed by 2 bases and J by 7 bases, leaving 12 bases between them. The CDR3 is 14 residues long. The CDR3 region is CASSIPGGRQPQHF. In nucleotides, the CDR3 is TGTGCCAGTAGTATACCGGGGGGCAGACAGCCCCAGCATTTT.

CDR3 bases: TGTGCCAGCAGCTTAGGATCGGGGGCAGGTGGAAACACCATATATTTT. It encodes CASSLGSGAGGNTIYF. V is TRBV7-2 and J is TRBJ1-3, with D possibly TRBD1 on 6 matching bases. Trimming shortened V by 1 base and J by 3 bases, and 13 bases separated the two germline ends. Germline V CDR1 and CDR2: SGHTA, FQGNSA. This CDR3 contains 16 residues.

This chain links TRBV18 with TRBJ1-3; 8 nucleotides align to TRBD1. Germline CDR1 KGHSH, CDR2 LQKENI. The CDR3 spans 16 residues. The V and J ends lost 3 bases and 2 bases, in that order; junction bases with no gene match: 6. CDR3 DNA: TGTGCCAGCTCACCGACAGGGGTTAGGGCTGGAAACACCATATATTTT. It is translated as CASSPTGVRAGNTIYF.

The chain couples TRBV11-3 to TRBJ2-7; no definite D call. In germline, CDR1 is SGHNT, CDR2 YENEEA. CDR3 length: 13 residues. V shed 5 bases and J shed 3 bases, with 11 bases lying between them. The CDR3 sequence is CASSPETDYEQYF. In DNA, the CDR3 is TGTGCCAGCAGCCCCGAAACCGACTACGAGCAGTACTTC.

The V call is TRBV6-6, the J call TRBJ2-2; D is perhaps TRBD1 or TRBD2 (5 bases each). The germline V and J ends were trimmed by 0 bases and 5 bases, with 10 bases remaining between them. The CDR3 consists of 15 residues. Germline-derived CDR1 and CDR2 are MNHNY and SVGAGI (reference sequence). The CDR3 sequence: CASSYSGERTGELFF. The CDR3 bases are TGTGCCAGCAGTTACTCGGGGGAAAGAACCGGGGAGCTGTTTTTT.

The V gene is TRBV5-5, the J gene TRBJ1-4; no firm D call. Trimming left V 2 bases short and J 5 bases short, with 7 bases between. The CDR3 runs 13 residues. The germline V gene has CDR1 SGHKS and CDR2 YYEKEE (reference sequence). CDR3 protein: CASSLRGNEKLFF. DNA of the CDR3: TGTGCCAGCAGCTTACGTGGGAATGAAAAACTGTTTTTT.

Turning to this clone: The same CDR3 arises from other DNA sequences in this sample as well. The V call is TRBV4-1, the J call TRBJ2-3; D is unclear. Trimming pared 1 base from V and 2 bases from J, leaving 4 bases between. The CDR3 is 13 residues long. Germline CDR1 is MGHRA and CDR2 is YSYEKL. The CDR3 DNA is TGCGCCAGCAGCCAAGTGGTCACAGATACGCAGTATTTT. Translation: CASSQVVTDTQYF.

The chain recombines TRBV5-1 with TRBJ1-3; 7 bases are shared with TRBD1. Germline CDR1 and CDR2: SGHRS and YFSETQ. This CDR3 is 16 amino acids long. Unmatched junction bases numbered 3, after V lost 0 bases and J lost 0 bases. DNA for the CDR3: TGCGCCAGCAGCTTGGGAGGGGGCGACTCTGGAAACACCATATATTTT. Translation gives CASSLGGGDSGNTIYF.

This chain links TRBV18 with TRBJ2-4; possibly TRBD1 for D (5 bases). This CDR3 has 13 residues. The V gene lost 6 bases and the J gene lost 0 bases, with 6 bases spanning the gap. Germline CDR1 and CDR2: KGHSH and LQKENI. The CDR3 coding sequence is TGTGCCAGCTCGACAGAAGCCAAAAACATTCAGTACTTC. Translating it yields CASSTEAKNIQYF.

The chain carries TRBV7-2 and TRBJ2-1, with no clear D. The CDR3 contains 13 residues. V lost 1 base and J lost 15, with 16 bases in between. CDR1 SGHTA and CDR2 FQGNSA come from the germline V gene. The CDR3 is CASSLGPSNPRFF. For the CDR3, the DNA is TGTGCCAGCAGCTTAGGTCCTAGTAATCCACGGTTCTTC.

In this sample, this clone turned up once. This chain connects TRBV4-1 to TRBJ1-1; TRBD1 aligns across 10 bases. The CDR3 has 14 amino acids. CDR1 and CDR2 (germline): MGHRA, YSYEKL. J was trimmed by 5 bases and V by 4 bases; bases with no gene match: 4. The CDR3 DNA reads TGCGCCAGCAGCCGTCTGGGACAGGGGACTGAAGCTTTCTTT. Amino acids: CASSRLGQGTEAFF.

The chain couples TRBV2 to TRBJ2-2; the D gene is possibly TRBD2 (6 bases). V lost 7 bases and J 1 base, leaving 10 bases between the germline ends. This CDR3 region has 14 residues. Germline values: CDR1 SNHLY, CDR2 FYNNEI. The CDR3 here is CASMGRENTGELFF. CDR3 bases: TGTGCCAGCATGGGGCGGGAGAACACCGGGGAGCTGTTTTTT.

This clone was picked up many times. V gene TRBV7-9 combines with J gene TRBJ1-2, with a tentative D call TRBD1 (6 bases). CDR1 SEHNR and CDR2 FQNEAQ come from the germline V gene (reference sequence). The CDR3 has 16 amino acids. The ends were cut back, 10 bases at V and 0 bases at J, with 21 bases in the middle. Here the CDR3 reads CATDPRQASSNYGYTF. The CDR3 DNA sequence: TGTGCCACCGACCCCAGACAGGCCTCCTCTAACTATGGCTACACCTTC.

Notes on this clone: Being one base from a much bigger clone, this may be a read error. V usage is TRBV27 and J usage is TRBJ2-1, with D perhaps TRBD2 (5 bases). The germline V gene has CDR1 MNHEY and CDR2 SMNVEV (reference sequence). There are 13 residues in the CDR3. In DNA, the CDR3 is TGTGCCAGCACCGGGAACTTCGGCAATAAGCAGTTCTTC. Encoded protein: CASTGNFGNKQFF.